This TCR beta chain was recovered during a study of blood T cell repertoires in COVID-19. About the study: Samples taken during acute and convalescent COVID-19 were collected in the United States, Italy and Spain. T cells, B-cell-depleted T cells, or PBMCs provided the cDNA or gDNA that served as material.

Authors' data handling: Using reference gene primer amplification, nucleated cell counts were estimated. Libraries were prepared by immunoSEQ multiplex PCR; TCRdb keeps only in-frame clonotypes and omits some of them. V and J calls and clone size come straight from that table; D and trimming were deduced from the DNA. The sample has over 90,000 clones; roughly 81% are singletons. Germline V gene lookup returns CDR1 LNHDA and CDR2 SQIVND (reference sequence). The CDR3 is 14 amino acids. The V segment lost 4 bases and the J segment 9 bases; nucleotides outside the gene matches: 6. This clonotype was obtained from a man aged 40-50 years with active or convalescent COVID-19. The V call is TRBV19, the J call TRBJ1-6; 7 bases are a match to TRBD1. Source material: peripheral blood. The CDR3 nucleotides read TGTGCCAGTAGTACTGACAGGGACCCTTCACCCCTCCACTTT. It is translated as CASSTDRDPSPLHF.